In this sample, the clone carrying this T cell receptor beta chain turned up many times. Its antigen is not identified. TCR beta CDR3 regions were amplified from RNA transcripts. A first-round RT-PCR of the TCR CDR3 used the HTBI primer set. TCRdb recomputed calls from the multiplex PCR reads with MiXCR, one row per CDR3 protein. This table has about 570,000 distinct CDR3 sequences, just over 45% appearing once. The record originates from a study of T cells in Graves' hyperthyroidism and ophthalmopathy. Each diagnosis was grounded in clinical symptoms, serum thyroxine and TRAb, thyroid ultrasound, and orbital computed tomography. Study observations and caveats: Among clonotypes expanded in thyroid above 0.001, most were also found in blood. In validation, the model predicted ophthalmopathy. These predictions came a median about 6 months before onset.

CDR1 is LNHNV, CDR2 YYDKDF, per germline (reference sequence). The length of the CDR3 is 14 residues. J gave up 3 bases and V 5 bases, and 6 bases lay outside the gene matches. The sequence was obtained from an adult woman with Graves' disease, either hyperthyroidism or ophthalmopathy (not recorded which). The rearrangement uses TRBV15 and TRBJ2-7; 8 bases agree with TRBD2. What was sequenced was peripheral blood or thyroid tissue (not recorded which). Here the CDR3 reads CATSPGGAGYEQYF. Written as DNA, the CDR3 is TGTGCCACCAGCCCGGGGGGGGCTGGCTACGAGCAGTACTTC.